This record concerns one T cell receptor beta chain sequence. What it binds is not known. The data derive from a study of shared clonotypes between healthy human individuals. The CDR3 spans 15 residues. V lost 3 bases and J lost 4, with 14 bases in between. CDR1 and CDR2 (germline): LNHNV, YYDKDF (reference sequence). Some clones are missing from TCRdb's copy, which holds only in-frame ones; the method was immunoSEQ multiplex PCR. The repertoire holds about 2.3 million clones, with around 93% as singletons. Study-wide findings and caveats: An anticipated effect of sequencing depth on clonotype sharing among donors was recognized.

The sequenced sample was naive CD4+ T cells from PBMCs. Subset noted: CD45RA+ positively selected. The receptor was derived from a man aged 18 to 29 in good health. Some clones in this sample may be carry-over from other donors' samples. The chain employs TRBV15 and TRBJ2-3, with D possibly matching TRBD2 (6 bases). The chain's CDR3 is CATSSRPGGADTQYF. The CDR3 DNA reads TGTGCCACCAGCAGTAGACCGGGCGGGGCAGATACGCAGTATTTT.